Following are 9 T cell receptor beta chains from one sample sequenced in a study of blood T cell repertoires in COVID-19. Sequencing was performed with immunoSEQ multiplex PCR; in TCRdb, only in-frame clones are kept and a portion is missing. Here the sample spans around 82,000 clones, around 88% being singletons. Material for sequencing was peripheral blood. These receptors all come from an elderly man with COVID-19, enrolled during active disease.

This clone was counted a single time. V and J are TRBV5-4 and TRBJ1-1; D gene uncertain. In germline, CDR1 is SGHNT, CDR2 YYREEE (reference sequence). V was pared by 3 bases and J by 5 bases, with 8 bases between. The CDR3 has 12 residues. The CDR3 here is CASSSRGTEAFF. The CDR3 DNA is TGTGCCAGCAGCTCCCGAGGTACTGAAGCTTTCTTT. The full variable domain, completed using reference TRBV5-4 and TRBJ1-1, is ETGVTQSPTHLIKTRGQQVTLRCSSQSGHNTVSWYQQALGQGPQFIFQYYREEENGRGNFPPRFSGLQFPNYSSELNVNALELDDSALYLCASSSRGTEAFFGQGTRLTVV.

The CDR3 spells CASSYSRTGTTGNTIYF. In DNA form, the CDR3 reads TGTGCCAGCAGTTACTCAAGGACGGGAACTACTGGAAACACCATATATTTT. V usage is TRBV6-2 or TRBV6-3 and J usage is TRBJ1-3; D unresolved. Trimming pared 0 bases from V and 2 bases from J, leaving 14 bases between. From germline, CDR1 is MNHEY and CDR2 SVGEGT. CDR3 size: 17 residues.

The rearrangement joins TRBV18 to TRBJ2-5, with D possibly being TRBD2 (6 bases). The CDR3 sequence is 16 residues long. Trimming cost V 1 base and J 0 bases, with 12 bases left between them. CDR1 KGHSH and CDR2 LQKENI come from the germline V gene. CDR3 DNA sequence: TGTGCCAGCTCACCACGGAGGGCGGCGTACCAAGAGACCCAGTACTTC. This codes for CASSPRRAAYQETQYF.

This clone has only a few counts. The rearrangement joins TRBV18 to TRBJ1-6, with D perhaps matching TRBD1 (5 bases). V lost 4 bases, J lost 6 bases, and 13 bases lay in between. The CDR3 contains 15 residues. Germline values: CDR1 KGHSH, CDR2 LQKENI. CDR3 loop: CASSQTGLGNSPLHF. In DNA form, the CDR3 reads TGTGCCAGCTCACAAACGGGACTGGGTAATTCACCCCTCCACTTT.

DNA for the CDR3: TGCGCCAGCAGCGTAGGGCAGGGTCAAGAGACCCAGTACTTC. It is translated as CASSVGQGQETQYF. This chain links TRBV5-1 with TRBJ2-5; D is possibly TRBD1 (5 bases). Per germline, CDR1 SGHRS and CDR2 YFSETQ. V lost 4 bases and J lost 2, with 12 bases in between. This CDR3 is built from 14 residues.

The chain joins TRBV5-1 to TRBJ1-2; tentative D call: TRBD1 (5 bases). CDR3 length: 13 amino acids. CDR1 and CDR2 (germline): SGHRS, YFSETQ. V was trimmed by 1 base and J by 4 bases, leaving 8 bases between them. CDR3 DNA: TGCGCCAGCAGCTTGAGCACAGGCTATGGCTACACCTTC. Translating gives CASSLSTGYGYTF. Looking up the rest from reference TRBV5-1 and TRBJ1-2 gives the full variable domain: KAGVTQTPRYLIKTRGQQVTLSCSPISGHRSVSWYQQTPGQGLQFLFEYFSETQRNKGNFPGRFSGRQFSNSRSEMNVSTLELGDSALYLCASSLSTGYGYTFGSGTRLTVV.

This clone has a handful of counts. The chain combines TRBV18 with TRBJ1-5; TRBD1 aligns across 8 bases. Germline V CDR1 and CDR2: KGHSH, LQKENI. There are 14 residues in the CDR3. The ends lost 3 bases at V and 5 bases at J; junction bases unmatched: 3. CDR3 protein: CASSPTGEDQPQHF. Here the CDR3 DNA reads TGTGCCAGCTCACCGACAGGGGAAGATCAGCCCCAGCATTTT.

The rearrangement links TRBV4-1 to TRBJ1-2; possibly TRBD1 for D (6 bases). CDR1 MGHRA and CDR2 YSYEKL come from the germline V gene. V gave up 0 bases and J gave up 4 bases, with 9 bases separating them. CDR3 size: 14 residues. The CDR3 region is CASSQDTGFYGYTF. Here the CDR3 DNA reads TGCGCCAGCAGCCAAGATACAGGGTTCTATGGCTACACCTTC.

This clone appeared a single time. J is TRBJ2-1 and V is TRBV14; 7 nucleotides align to TRBD1. J lost 8 bases, V lost 2 bases, and 0 bases had no gene match. This CDR3 spans 12 amino acids. Germline V gene lookup returns CDR1 SGHDN and CDR2 FVKESK. CDR3 in DNA: TGTGCCAGCAGCCAACAGGGGGATGAGCAGTTCTTC. Translating it yields CASSQQGDEQFF.